The sequence of this T cell receptor beta chain was determined in a study of shared clonotypes between healthy human individuals. For the study at large: Researchers drew samples from two women and three men aged 18 to 49. General study findings and limits: Investigators collected only blood, and repertoires in tissues likely differ. Compared with memory subsets, naive subsets generally had larger estimated richness.

As for this clone: Its antigen remains unknown.

The CDR3 totals 16 residues. CDR1 SGDLS and CDR2 YYNGEE come from the germline V gene. V lost 0 bases to trimming and J lost 3 bases; unmatched junction nucleotides: 7. The repertoire was sequenced with immunoSEQ multiplex PCR; TCRdb's copy has only in-frame clones and lacks some. The data show about 1.5 million clones, with 95% to 97% seen just once and roughly 1.2% held by the top ten. Material for sequencing was naive CD4+ T cells sorted from blood. Subset in this sample: CD45RA+ positively selected. This TCR was recovered from a man between 25 and 39 years old in good health. The V gene is TRBV9, the J gene TRBJ2-3; TRBD2 agrees at 7 bases. The CDR3 coding sequence is TGTGCCAGCAGCGTAGGGGCGGGAGTGGTTACAGATACGCAGTATTTT. Protein product: CASSVGAGVVTDTQYF.